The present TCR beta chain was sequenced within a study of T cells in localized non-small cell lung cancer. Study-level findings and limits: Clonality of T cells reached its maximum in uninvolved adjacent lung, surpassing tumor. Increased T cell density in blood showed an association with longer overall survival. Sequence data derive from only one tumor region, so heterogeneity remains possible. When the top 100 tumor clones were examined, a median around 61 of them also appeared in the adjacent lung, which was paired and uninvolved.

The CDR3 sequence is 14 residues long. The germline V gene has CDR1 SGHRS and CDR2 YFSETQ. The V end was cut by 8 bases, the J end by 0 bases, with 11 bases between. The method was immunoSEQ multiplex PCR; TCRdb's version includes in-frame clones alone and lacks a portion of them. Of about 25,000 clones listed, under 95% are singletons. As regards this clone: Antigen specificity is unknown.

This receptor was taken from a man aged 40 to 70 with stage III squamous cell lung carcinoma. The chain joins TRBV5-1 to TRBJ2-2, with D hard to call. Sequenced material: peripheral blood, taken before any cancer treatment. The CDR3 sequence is CASESQTNTGELFF. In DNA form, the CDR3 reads TGCGCCAGTGAGTCCCAGACGAACACCGGGGAGCTGTTTTTT.